The clone carrying this T cell receptor beta chain was recorded only once. Its specificity is unknown. Original handling: In papillary thyroid cancer, a distant-metastasis classifier was built using CDR3 differences across clinicopathological groups. TCRdb ran MiXCR on the PCR reads. TCRdb's processing, not the authors', yielded these V and J calls. The sample carries roughly 7,900 clones, roughly 28% recorded once. Patients were all untreated before their thyroid surgery. These data belong to a study of metastatic and nonmetastatic thyroid tumors. Study-level background: Malignant thyroid and benign thyroid patients provided blood and tumor or nodule tissue whose repertoires were compared. Study findings and constraints: Malignant tumors reportedly showed significantly higher TCR beta diversity than benign nodules in both blood and tumor.

Losses at the gene ends were 0 bases for V and 4 bases for J; bases not matched to a gene: 8. The CDR3 length is 16 residues. CDR1 and CDR2 (germline): DFQATT, SNEGSKA (reference sequence). The sequenced sample was adjacent normal tissue. The TCR sequence derives from a male donor with papillary thyroid cancer or a benign thyroid nodule (not recorded which). Some clones in this sample may be carry-over from other donors' samples. The gene calls are TRBV20-1 and TRBJ2-2, with 7 bases fitting TRBD2. In DNA form, the CDR3 reads TGCAGTGCTAGAGATTTTACTAGCGATAGCACCGGGGAGCTGTTTTTT. Protein sequence: CSARDFTSDSTGELFF.